This T cell receptor beta chain emerged from a study of CD8 T cell repertoires and HIV-1 epitope variants. Deletions cut 0 bases from V and 1 base from J, with 9 bases between. The CDR3 contains 15 residues. Germline lookup yields CDR1 LGHNA and CDR2 YNFKEQ. Profiling relied on immunoSEQ multiplex PCR, and the TCRdb table lists in-frame clones only, not all of them. The repertoire holds 5,400 or so clones, with roughly 70% as singletons. Comment on this clone: The target antigen is unknown.

V and J are TRBV4-2 and TRBJ2-5; weak D call: TRBD2 (6 bases). This clonotype was obtained from a male donor with HIV. Input material: cultured CD8+ T cells derived from PBMCs. This chain's CDR3 is CASSQDRGTQETQYF. In DNA, the CDR3 is TGTGCCAGCAGCCAAGATCGGGGGACCCAAGAGACCCAGTACTTC.